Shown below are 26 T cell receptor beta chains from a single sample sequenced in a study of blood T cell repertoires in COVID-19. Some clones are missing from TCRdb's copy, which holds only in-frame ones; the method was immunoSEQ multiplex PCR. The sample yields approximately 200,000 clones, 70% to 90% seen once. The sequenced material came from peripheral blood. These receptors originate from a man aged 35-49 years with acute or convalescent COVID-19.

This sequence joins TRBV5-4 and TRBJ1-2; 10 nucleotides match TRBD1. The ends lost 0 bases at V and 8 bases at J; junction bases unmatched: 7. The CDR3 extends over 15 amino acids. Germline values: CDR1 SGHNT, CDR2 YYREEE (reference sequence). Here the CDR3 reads CASSLEDRGPLGYTF. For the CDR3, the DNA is TGTGCCAGCAGCTTGGAAGACAGGGGGCCGTTAGGCTACACCTTC.

CDR3 residues: CSVEFDRGGSDTQYF. For the CDR3, the DNA is TGCAGCGTTGAGTTTGACAGGGGAGGATCAGATACGCAGTATTTT. V usage is TRBV29-1 and J usage is TRBJ2-3, with 8 bases aligning to TRBD1. The germline CDR1 and CDR2 sequences are SQVTM and ANQGSEA. With V trimmed by 3 bases and J by 4 bases, 9 bases remained unmatched. The CDR3 consists of 15 residues.

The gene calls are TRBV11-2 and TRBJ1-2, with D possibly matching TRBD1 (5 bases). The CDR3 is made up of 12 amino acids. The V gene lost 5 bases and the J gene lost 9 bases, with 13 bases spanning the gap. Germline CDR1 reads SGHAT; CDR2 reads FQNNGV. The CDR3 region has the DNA TGTGCCAGCAGCCCCCAGGGCGTGAGCTACACCTTC. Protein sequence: CASSPQGVSYTF.

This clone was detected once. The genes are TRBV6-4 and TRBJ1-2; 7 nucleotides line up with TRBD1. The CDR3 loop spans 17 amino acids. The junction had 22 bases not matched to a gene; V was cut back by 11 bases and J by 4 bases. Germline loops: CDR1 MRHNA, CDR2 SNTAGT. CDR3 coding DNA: TGTGCCGACCACACCATGATCGGGACAGCAGAATTCTATGGCTACACCTTC. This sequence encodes CADHTMIGTAEFYGYTF.

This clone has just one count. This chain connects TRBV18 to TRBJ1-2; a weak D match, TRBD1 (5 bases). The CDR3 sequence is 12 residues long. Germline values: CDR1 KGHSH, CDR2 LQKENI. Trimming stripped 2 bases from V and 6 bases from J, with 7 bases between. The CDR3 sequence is CASSPSGDGYTF. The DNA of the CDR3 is TGTGCCAGCTCACCATCGGGGGATGGCTACACCTTC.

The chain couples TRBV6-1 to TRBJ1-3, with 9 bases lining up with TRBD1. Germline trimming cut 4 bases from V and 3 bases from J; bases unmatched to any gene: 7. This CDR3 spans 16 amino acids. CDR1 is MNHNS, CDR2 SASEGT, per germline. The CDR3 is CASSARETGGGNTIYF. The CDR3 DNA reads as TGTGCCAGCAGTGCCCGTGAGACAGGGGGTGGAAACACCATATATTTT.

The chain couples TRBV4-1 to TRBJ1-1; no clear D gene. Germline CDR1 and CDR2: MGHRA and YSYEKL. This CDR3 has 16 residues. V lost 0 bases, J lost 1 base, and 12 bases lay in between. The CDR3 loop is CASSQERALPNTEAFF. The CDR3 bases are TGCGCCAGCAGCCAAGAGAGGGCCCTTCCGAACACTGAAGCTTTCTTT.

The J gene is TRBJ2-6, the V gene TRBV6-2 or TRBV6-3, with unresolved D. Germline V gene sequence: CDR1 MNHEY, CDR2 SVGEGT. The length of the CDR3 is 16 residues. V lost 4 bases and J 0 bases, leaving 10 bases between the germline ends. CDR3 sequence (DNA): TGTGCCAGCAGTTTCCTAACCGTCTCTGGGGCCAACGTCCTGACTTTC. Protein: CASSFLTVSGANVLTF.

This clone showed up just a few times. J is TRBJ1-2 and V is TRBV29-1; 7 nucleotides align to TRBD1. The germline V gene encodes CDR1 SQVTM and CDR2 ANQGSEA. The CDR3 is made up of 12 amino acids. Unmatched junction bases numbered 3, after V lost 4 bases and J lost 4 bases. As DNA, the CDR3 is TGCAGCGTTGGGACAGGCCCCTATGGCTACACCTTC. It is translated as CSVGTGPYGYTF.

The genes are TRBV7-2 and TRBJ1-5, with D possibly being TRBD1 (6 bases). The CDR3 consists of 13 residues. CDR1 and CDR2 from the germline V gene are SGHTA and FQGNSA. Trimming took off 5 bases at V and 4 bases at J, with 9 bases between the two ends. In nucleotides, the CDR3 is TGTGCCAGCAGCCCCGGACAGAATCAGCCCCAGCATTTT. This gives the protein CASSPGQNQPQHF.

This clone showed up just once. CDR3 in DNA: TGTGCCAGCAGCCTCCCCGGGACAGATGATAGGCAGCCCCAGCATTTT. The encoded protein is CASSLPGTDDRQPQHF. This chain connects TRBV14 to TRBJ1-5; TRBD1 aligns across 7 bases. This CDR3 has 16 amino acids. With 4 bases clipped from V and 7 bases from J, the junction kept 13 bases outside the gene matches. The germline V gene encodes CDR1 SGHDN and CDR2 FVKESK.

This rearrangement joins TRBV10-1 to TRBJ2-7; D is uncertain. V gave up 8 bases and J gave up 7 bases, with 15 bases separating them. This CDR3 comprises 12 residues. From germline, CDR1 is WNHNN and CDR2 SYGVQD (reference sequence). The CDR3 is CASPRMAPEQYF. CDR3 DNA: TGCGCCAGCCCAAGAATGGCCCCGGAGCAGTACTTC.

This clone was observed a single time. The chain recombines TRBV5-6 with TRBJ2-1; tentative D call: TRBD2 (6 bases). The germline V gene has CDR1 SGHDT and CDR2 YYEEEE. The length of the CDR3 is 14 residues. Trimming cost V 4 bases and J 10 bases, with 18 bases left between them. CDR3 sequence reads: CASSPGLPKVEQFF. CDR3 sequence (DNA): TGTGCCAGCAGCCCGGGACTCCCCAAGGTGGAGCAGTTCTTC.

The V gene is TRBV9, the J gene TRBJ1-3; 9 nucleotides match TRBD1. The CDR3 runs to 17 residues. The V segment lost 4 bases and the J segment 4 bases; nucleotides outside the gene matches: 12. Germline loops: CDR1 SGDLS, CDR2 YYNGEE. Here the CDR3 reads CASSPISQGARGNTIYF. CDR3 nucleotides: TGTGCCAGCAGCCCTATTTCACAGGGGGCGAGAGGAAACACCATATATTTT.

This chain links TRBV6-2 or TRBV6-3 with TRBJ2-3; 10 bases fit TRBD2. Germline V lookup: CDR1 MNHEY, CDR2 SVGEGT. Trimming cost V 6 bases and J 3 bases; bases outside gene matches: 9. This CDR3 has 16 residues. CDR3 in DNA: TGTGCCAGCAGCTCAACTCTAGCGGGGGTAACAGATACGCAGTATTTT. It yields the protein CASSSTLAGVTDTQYF.

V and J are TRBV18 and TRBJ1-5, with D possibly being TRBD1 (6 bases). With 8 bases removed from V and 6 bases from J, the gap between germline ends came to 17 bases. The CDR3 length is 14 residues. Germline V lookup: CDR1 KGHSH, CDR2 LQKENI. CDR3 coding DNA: TGTGCCAGCACCGAAGGGGGGGCCCTTCAGCCCCAGCATTTT. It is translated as CASTEGGALQPQHF.

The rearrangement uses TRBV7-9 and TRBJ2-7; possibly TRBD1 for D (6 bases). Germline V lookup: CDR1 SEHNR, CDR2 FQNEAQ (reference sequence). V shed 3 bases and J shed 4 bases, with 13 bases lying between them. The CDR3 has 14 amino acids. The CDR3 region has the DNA TGTGCCAGCAGCTTTTCCACAGGGATATACGAGCAGTACTTC. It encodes CASSFSTGIYEQYF.

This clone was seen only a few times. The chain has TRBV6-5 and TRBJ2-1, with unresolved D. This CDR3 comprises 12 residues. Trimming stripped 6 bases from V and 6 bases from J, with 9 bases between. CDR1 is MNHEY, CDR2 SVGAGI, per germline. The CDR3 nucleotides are TGTGCCAGCAGCCTGAGTGGCAATGAGCAGTTCTTC. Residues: CASSLSGNEQFF.

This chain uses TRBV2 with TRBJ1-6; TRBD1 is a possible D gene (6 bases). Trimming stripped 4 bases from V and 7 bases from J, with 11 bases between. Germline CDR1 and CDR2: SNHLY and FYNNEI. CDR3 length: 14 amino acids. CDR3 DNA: TGTGCCAGCAGTGCTCGACAGGAGAATTCACCCCTCCACTTT. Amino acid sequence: CASSARQENSPLHF.

Written as DNA, the CDR3 is TGTGCCAGCAGCGCCGCGGGCGGGACAGGGTACGAGCAGTACTTC. Translating gives CASSAAGGTGYEQYF. The chain has TRBV27 and TRBJ2-7; TRBD1 matches 9 bases. Unmatched junction bases numbered 10, after V lost 6 bases and J lost 4 bases. The V gene's germline CDR1 is MNHEY and CDR2 SMNVEV (reference sequence). CDR3 size: 15 residues.

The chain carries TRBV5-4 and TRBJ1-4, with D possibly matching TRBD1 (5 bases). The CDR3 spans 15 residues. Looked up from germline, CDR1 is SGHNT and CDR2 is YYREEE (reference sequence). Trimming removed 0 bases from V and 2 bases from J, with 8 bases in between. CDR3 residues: CASSLEAGTNEKLFF. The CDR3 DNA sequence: TGTGCCAGCAGCTTGGAGGCAGGGACTAATGAAAAACTGTTTTTT.

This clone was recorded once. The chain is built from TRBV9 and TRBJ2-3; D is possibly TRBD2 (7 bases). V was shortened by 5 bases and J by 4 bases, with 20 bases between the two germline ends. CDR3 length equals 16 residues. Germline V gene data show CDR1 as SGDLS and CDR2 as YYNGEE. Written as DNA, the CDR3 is TGTGCCAGCAGGAGGGGGGGAGAGGGTTGGCCAGATACGCAGTATTTT. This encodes CASRRGGEGWPDTQYF.

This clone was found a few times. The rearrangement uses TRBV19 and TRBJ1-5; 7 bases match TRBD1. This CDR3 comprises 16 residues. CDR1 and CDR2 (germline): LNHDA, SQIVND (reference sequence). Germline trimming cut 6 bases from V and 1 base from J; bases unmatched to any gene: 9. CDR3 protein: CASRRTGRLSNQPQHF. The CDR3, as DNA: TGTGCCAGTAGACGGACAGGCCGACTCAGCAATCAGCCCCAGCATTTT.

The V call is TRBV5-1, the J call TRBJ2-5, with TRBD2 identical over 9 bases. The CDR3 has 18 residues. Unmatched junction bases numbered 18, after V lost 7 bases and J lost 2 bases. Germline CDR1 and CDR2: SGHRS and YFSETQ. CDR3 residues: CASSELSGGGAGQETQYF. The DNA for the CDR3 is TGCGCCAGCTCTGAGCTTTCTGGCGGGGGGGCCGGGCAAGAGACCCAGTACTTC. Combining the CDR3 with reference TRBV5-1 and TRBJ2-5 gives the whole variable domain KAGVTQTPRYLIKTRGQQVTLSCSPISGHRSVSWYQQTPGQGLQFLFEYFSETQRNKGNFPGRFSGRQFSNSRSEMNVSTLELGDSALYLCASSELSGGGAGQETQYFGPGTRLLVL.

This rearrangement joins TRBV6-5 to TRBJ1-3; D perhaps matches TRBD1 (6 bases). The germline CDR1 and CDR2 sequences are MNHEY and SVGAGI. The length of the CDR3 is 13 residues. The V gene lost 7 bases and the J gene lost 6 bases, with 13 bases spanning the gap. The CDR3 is CASKRGGENTIYF. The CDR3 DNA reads TGTGCCAGCAAGCGAGGGGGGGAAAACACCATATATTTT.

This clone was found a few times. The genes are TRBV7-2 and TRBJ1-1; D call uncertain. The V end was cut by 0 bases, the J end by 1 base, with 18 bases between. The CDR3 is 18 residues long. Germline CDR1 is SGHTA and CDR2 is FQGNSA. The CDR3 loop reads CASSLAKGFGLTNTEAFF. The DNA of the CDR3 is TGTGCCAGCAGCTTAGCTAAAGGTTTCGGACTCACGAACACTGAAGCTTTCTTT.